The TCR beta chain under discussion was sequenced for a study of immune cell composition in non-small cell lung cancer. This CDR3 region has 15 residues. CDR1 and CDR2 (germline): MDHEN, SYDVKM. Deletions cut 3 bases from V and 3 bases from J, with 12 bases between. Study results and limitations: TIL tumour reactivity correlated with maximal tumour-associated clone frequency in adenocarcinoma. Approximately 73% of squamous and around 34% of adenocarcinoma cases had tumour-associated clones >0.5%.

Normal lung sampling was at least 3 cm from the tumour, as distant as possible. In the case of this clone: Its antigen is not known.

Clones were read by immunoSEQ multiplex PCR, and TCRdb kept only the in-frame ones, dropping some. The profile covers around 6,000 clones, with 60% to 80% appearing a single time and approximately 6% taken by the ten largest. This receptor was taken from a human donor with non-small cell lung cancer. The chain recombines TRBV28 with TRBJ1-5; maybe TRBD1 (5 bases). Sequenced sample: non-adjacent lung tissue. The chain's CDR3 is CASSFTGVYNQPQHF. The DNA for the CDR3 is TGTGCCAGCAGTTTTACGGGGGTTTACAATCAGCCCCAGCATTTT.